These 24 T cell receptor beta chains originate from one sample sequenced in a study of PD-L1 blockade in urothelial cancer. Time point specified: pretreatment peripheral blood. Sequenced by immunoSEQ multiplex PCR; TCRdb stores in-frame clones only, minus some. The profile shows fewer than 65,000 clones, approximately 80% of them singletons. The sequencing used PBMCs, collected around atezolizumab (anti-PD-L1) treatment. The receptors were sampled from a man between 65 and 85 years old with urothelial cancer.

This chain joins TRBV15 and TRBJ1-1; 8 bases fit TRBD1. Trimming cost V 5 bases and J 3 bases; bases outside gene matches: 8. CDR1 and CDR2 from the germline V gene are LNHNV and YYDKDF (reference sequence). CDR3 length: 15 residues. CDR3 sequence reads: CATSGTGTVDTEAFF. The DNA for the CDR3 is TGTGCCACCAGCGGGACAGGAACCGTAGACACTGAAGCTTTCTTT.

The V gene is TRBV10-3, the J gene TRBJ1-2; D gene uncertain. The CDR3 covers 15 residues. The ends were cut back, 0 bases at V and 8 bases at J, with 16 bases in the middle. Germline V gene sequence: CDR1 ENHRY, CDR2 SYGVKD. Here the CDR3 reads CAISESLGEASGYTF. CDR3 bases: TGTGCCATCAGTGAGTCGTTGGGAGAGGCTTCGGGCTACACCTTC.

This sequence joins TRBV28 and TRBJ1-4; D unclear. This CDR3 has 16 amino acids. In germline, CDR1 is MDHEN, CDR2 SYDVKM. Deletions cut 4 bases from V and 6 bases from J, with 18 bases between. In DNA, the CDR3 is TGTGCCAGCAGTTCGGTCGTAGGGCAGCGGGATGAAAAACTGTTTTTT. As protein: CASSSVVGQRDEKLFF.

DNA for the CDR3: TGTGCCAGCAGCGCACAGGGGCGAAACACCGGGGAGCTGTTTTTT. As protein: CASSAQGRNTGELFF. This chain joins TRBV2 and TRBJ2-2, with 7 bases that match TRBD1. The CDR3 has 15 amino acids. V lost 6 bases to trimming and J lost 2 bases; unmatched junction nucleotides: 6. Germline V lookup: CDR1 SNHLY, CDR2 FYNNEI.

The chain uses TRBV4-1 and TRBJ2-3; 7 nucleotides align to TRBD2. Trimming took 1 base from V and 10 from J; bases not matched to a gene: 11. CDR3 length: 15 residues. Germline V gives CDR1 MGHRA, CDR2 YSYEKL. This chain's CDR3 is CASSQGSGLREPQYF. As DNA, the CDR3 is TGCGCCAGCAGCCAAGGTAGCGGGCTCCGCGAGCCGCAGTATTTT.

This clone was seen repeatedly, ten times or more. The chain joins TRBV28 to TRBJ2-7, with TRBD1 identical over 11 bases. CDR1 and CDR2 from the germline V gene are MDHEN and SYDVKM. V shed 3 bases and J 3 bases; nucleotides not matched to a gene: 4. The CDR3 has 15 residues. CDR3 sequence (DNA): TGTGCCAGCAGTTTGGAGGACAGGGGGCTCTACGAGCAGTACTTC. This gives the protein CASSLEDRGLYEQYF.

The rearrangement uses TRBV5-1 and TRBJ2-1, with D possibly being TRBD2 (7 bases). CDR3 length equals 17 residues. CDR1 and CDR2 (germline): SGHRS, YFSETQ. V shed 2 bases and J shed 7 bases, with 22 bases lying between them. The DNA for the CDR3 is TGCGCCAGCAGCTTCCGGGGGGCTAGCAATCGACATAATGAGCAGTTCTTC. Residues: CASSFRGASNRHNEQFF.

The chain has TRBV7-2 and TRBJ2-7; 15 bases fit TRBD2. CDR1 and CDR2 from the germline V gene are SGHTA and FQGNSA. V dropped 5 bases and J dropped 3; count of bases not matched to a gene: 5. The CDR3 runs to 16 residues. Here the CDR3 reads CASSLTGLAGGYEQYF. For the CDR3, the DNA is TGTGCCAGCAGCCTCACGGGACTAGCGGGAGGCTACGAGCAGTACTTC.

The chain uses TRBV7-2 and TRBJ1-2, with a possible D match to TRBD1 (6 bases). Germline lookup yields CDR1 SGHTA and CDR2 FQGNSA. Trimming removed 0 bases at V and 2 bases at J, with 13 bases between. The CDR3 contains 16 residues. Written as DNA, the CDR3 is TGTGCCAGCAGCTTAGCCCGAGTGGACAGAAACTATGGCTACACCTTC. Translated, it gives CASSLARVDRNYGYTF.

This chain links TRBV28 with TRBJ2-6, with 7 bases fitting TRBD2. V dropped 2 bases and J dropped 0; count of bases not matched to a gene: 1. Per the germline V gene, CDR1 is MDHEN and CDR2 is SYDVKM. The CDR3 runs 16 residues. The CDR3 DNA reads TGTGCCAGCAGTTTAGAGCGGGACTCTGGGGCCAACGTCCTGACTTTC. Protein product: CASSLERDSGANVLTF.

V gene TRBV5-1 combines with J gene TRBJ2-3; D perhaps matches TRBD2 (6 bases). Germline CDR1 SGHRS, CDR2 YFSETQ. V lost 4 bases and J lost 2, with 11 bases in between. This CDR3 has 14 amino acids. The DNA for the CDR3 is TGCGCCAGCAGCCCCGGGACTCTCACAGATACGCAGTATTTT. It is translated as CASSPGTLTDTQYF.

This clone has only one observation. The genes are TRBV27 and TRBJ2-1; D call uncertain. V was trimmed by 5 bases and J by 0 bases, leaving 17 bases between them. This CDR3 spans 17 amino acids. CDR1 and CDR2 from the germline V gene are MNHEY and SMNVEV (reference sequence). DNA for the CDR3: TGTGCCAGCAGTCCGTTCGATCAGTGGCCCTCCTACAATGAGCAGTTCTTC. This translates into CASSPFDQWPSYNEQFF.

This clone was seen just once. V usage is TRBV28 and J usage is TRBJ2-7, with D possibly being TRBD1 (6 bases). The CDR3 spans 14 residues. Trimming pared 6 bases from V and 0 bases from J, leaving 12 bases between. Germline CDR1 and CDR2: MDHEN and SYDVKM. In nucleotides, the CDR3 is TGTGCCAGCAGGCGGGCAGGGGACTCCTACGAGCAGTACTTC. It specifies CASRRAGDSYEQYF.

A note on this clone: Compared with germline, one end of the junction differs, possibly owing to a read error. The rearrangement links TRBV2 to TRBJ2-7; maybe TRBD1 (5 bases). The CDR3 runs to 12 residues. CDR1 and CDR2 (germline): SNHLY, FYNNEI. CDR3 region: CASSIDGPGQVF. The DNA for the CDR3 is TGTGCCAGCAGCATTGACGGACCAGGACAAGTATTC.

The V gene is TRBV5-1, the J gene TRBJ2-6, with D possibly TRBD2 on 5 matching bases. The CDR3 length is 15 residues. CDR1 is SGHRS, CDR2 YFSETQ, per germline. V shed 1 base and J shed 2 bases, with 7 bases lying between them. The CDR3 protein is CASSLTRAGANVLTF. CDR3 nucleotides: TGCGCCAGCAGCTTGACTAGGGCTGGGGCCAACGTCCTGACTTTC.

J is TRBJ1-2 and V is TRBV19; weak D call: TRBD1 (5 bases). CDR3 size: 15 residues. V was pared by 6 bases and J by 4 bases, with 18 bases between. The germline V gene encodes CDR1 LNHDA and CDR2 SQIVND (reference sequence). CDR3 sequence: CASSLQTETLYGYTF. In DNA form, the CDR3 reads TGTGCCAGTAGCCTTCAGACAGAGACGCTCTATGGCTACACCTTC.

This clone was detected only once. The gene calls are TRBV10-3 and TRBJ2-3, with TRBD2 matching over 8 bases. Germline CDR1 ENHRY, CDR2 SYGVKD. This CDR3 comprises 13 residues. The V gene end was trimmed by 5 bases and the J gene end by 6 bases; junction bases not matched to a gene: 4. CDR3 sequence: CAISSGSGDTQYF. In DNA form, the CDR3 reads TGTGCCATCAGTAGCGGGAGTGGTGATACGCAGTATTTT.

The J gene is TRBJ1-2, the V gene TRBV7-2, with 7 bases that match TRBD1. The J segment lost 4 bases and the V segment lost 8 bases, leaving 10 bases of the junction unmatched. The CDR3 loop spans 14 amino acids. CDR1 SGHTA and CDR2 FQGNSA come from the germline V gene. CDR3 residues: CASWISRDSYGYTF. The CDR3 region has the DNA TGTGCCAGCTGGATATCCCGGGACAGCTATGGCTACACCTTC.

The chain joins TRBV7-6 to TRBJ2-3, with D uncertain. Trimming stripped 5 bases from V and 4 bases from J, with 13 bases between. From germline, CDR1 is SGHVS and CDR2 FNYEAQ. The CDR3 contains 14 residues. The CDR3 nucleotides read TGTGCCAGCAGCCCTGTCTCCCCCCCAGATACGCAGTATTTT. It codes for CASSPVSPPDTQYF.

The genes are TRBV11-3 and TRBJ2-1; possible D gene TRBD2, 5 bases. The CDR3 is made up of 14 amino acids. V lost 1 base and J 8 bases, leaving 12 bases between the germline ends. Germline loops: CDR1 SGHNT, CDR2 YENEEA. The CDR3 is CASSLVAIGDEQFF. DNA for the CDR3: TGTGCCAGCAGCTTAGTAGCGATTGGCGATGAGCAGTTCTTC.

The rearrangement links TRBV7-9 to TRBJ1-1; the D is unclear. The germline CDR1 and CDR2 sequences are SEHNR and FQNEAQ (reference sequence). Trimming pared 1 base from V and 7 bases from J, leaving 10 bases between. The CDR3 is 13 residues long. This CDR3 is CASSLVHTFEAFF. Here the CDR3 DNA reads TGTGCCAGCAGCTTAGTTCACACCTTTGAAGCTTTCTTT.

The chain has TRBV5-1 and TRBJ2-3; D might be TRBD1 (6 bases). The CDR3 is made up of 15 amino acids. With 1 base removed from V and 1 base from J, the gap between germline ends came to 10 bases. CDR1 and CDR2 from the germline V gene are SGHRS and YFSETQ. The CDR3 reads CASSLNREGTDTQYF. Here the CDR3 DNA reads TGCGCCAGCAGCTTGAACAGGGAAGGCACAGATACGCAGTATTTT.

CDR3 protein: CASSQSGGGRNGYTF. In DNA, the CDR3 is TGTGCCAGCAGTCAATCCGGCGGGGGACGAAATGGCTACACCTTC. The V call is TRBV27, the J call TRBJ1-2; D possibly corresponds to TRBD1 (5 bases). The V gene lost 5 bases and the J gene lost 6 bases, with 19 bases spanning the gap. The CDR3 has 15 amino acids. Per germline, CDR1 MNHEY and CDR2 SMNVEV (reference sequence).

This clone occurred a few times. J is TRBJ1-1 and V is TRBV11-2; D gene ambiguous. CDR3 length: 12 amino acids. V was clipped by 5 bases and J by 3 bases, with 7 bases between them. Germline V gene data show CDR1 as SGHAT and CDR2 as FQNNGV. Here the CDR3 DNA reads TGTGCCAGCAGCCCCTACCACACTGAAGCTTTCTTT. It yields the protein CASSPYHTEAFF.